This TCR beta chain was found in a study of metastatic and nonmetastatic thyroid tumors. Study context: Thyroid patients, malignant and benign, had repertoires compared across blood and tumor or nodule tissue. Whole-study findings and limits: Benign nodules were reported to have significantly lower TCR beta diversity than malignant thyroid tumors, in blood and tumor.

Every patient was untreated before thyroid surgery. This clone showed up just a few times. Its target is unknown. The junction shows a germline mismatch at one end, possibly a read error. TCRdb re-called clones from the PCR reads using MiXCR. Here the sample spans about 30,000 clones, roughly 4% being singletons. This CDR3 comprises 14 residues. The germline V gene has CDR1 MDHEN and CDR2 SYDVKM. This sequence was found in a female donor with papillary thyroid cancer or a benign thyroid nodule (not recorded which). Some clones in this sample may be carry-over from other donors' samples. V usage is TRBV28 and J usage is TRBJ1-4; TRBD1 matches 9 bases. Specimen: blood. The chain's CDR3 is CASRLGTGSEKMFF. CDR3 nucleotides: TGTGCCAGCAGATTGGGGACAGGGAGTGAAAAAATGTTTTTT.